Presented here are 15 T cell receptor beta chains from one specimen sequenced in a study of CD8+ T cells in alopecia areata. Reverse transcription of extracted RNA yielded cDNA, which provided the sequencing template. Only in-frame clones appear in the TCRdb table, and some are missing; sequencing was by immunoSEQ multiplex PCR. This table holds 120,000 or so clones, roughly three fifths found once. The sample was CD4+ T cells sorted from blood, taken at week 0. Every receptor here comes from a human donor with alopecia areata.

The rearrangement links TRBV2 to TRBJ2-1; D is unresolved. The V gene's germline CDR1 is SNHLY and CDR2 FYNNEI. V gave up 2 bases and J gave up 6 bases, with 11 bases separating them. The CDR3 loop spans 14 amino acids. The CDR3 nucleotides are TGTGCCAGCAGTGAAAGTTCTGTTCCCAATGAGCAGTTCTTC. Its translation is CASSESSVPNEQFF.

V is TRBV5-6 and J is TRBJ1-2, with TRBD1 matching over 7 bases. Germline V gives CDR1 SGHDT, CDR2 YYEEEE. V trimming: 4 bases; J trimming: 1 base; junction bases outside the gene matches: 4. The CDR3 totals 14 residues. As DNA, the CDR3 is TGTGCCAGCAGCCGACAGGGCTTTAACTATGGCTACACCTTC. Protein product: CASSRQGFNYGYTF.

The chain recombines TRBV5-1 with TRBJ2-6; tentatively, D is TRBD1 (5 bases). V gave up 4 bases and J gave up 0 bases, with 23 bases separating them. The germline V gene encodes CDR1 SGHRS and CDR2 YFSETQ. The CDR3 length is 20 residues. The CDR3: CASSRSWQGSFGSGANVLTF. DNA for the CDR3: TGCGCCAGCAGCCGCTCGTGGCAGGGCTCTTTCGGCTCTGGGGCCAACGTCCTGACTTTC. The full variable domain, its missing parts supplied by reference TRBV5-1 and TRBJ2-6, is KAGVTQTPRYLIKTRGQQVTLSCSPISGHRSVSWYQQTPGQGLQFLFEYFSETQRNKGNFPGRFSGRQFSNSRSEMNVSTLELGDSALYLCASSRSWQGSFGSGANVLTFGAGSRLTVL.

This clone was counted between two and nine times. The chain uses TRBV11-2 and TRBJ2-5, with 9 bases fitting TRBD2. The length of the CDR3 is 13 residues. The V gene's germline CDR1 is SGHAT and CDR2 FQNNGV. The trim removed 6 bases at V and 7 bases at J, leaving 6 bases unmatched. The CDR3 DNA follows: TGTGCCAGCAGTTCAGCGGGGGGCATGACCCAGTACTTC. This codes for CASSSAGGMTQYF.

Details on this clone: This specimen includes other DNA sequences encoding the same CDR3. The rearrangement links TRBV18 to TRBJ1-1, with D possibly matching TRBD1 (6 bases). There are 13 residues in the CDR3. Trimming took off 6 bases at V and 1 base at J, with 9 bases between the two ends. Germline-derived CDR1 and CDR2 are KGHSH and LQKENI. The CDR3 sequence is CASSGTQNTEAFF. CDR3 bases: TGTGCCAGCTCTGGGACACAGAACACTGAAGCTTTCTTT.

V and J are TRBV7-3 and TRBJ2-3, with TRBD2 matching over 14 bases. This CDR3 spans 14 amino acids. The germline CDR1 and CDR2 sequences are SGHTA and FQGTGA. The trim removed 4 bases at V and 11 bases at J, leaving 5 bases unmatched. This chain's CDR3 is CASSSGLAGGQQYF. CDR3 DNA: TGTGCCAGCAGCTCTGGACTAGCGGGGGGACAGCAGTATTTT.

V gene TRBV11-3 combines with J gene TRBJ2-7; D is perhaps TRBD1 (6 bases). The V gene lost 5 bases and the J gene lost 5 bases, with 16 bases spanning the gap. Germline V gene sequence: CDR1 SGHNT, CDR2 YENEEA. CDR3 length equals 14 residues. This chain's CDR3 is CASSENRVGDEQYF. The CDR3 bases are TGTGCCAGCAGCGAGAACAGGGTCGGCGACGAGCAGTACTTC.

The chain combines TRBV7-2 with TRBJ1-5; tentative D call: TRBD1 (5 bases). Germline V gives CDR1 SGHTA, CDR2 FQGNSA. This CDR3 has 13 residues. V dropped 3 bases and J dropped 7 bases, with 10 bases sitting between them. The chain's CDR3 is CASSFQGNQPQHF. The DNA for the CDR3 is TGTGCCAGCAGCTTTCAGGGAAACCAGCCCCAGCATTTT. The whole variable domain, remainder taken from reference TRBV7-2 and TRBJ1-5, is GAGVSQSPSNKVTEKGKDVELRCDPISGHTALYWYRQSLGQGLEFLIYFQGNSAPDKSGLPSDRFSAERTGGSVSTLTIQRTQQEDSAVYLCASSFQGNQPQHFGDGTRLSIL.

The rearrangement uses TRBV5-6 and TRBJ2-4; no firm D call. The ends were cut back, 0 bases at V and 3 bases at J, with 10 bases in the middle. The V gene's germline CDR1 is SGHDT and CDR2 YYEEEE. CDR3 length: 15 amino acids. CDR3 loop: CASSLAQAGKNIQYF. The DNA for the CDR3 is TGTGCCAGCAGCTTGGCCCAGGCAGGCAAAAACATTCAGTACTTC.

The chain links TRBV14 to TRBJ2-1, with 14 bases that match TRBD2. The CDR3 is made up of 16 amino acids. Germline V gene lookup returns CDR1 SGHDN and CDR2 FVKESK. The V and J ends lost 4 bases and 9 bases, in that order; junction bases with no gene match: 8. The CDR3 is CASSRVGLAGAGEQFF. The CDR3 coding sequence is TGTGCCAGCAGCCGAGTGGGACTAGCGGGAGCCGGTGAGCAGTTCTTC.

V usage is TRBV2 and J usage is TRBJ1-1, with no clear D. V was clipped by 7 bases and J by 4 bases, with 10 bases between them. This CDR3 contains 12 residues. Germline CDR1 reads SNHLY; CDR2 reads FYNNEI. The CDR3 spells CASKGGPTEAFF. For the CDR3, the DNA is TGTGCCAGCAAAGGAGGGCCCACTGAAGCTTTCTTT. Full variable domain (outside the CDR3, taken from reference TRBV2 and TRBJ1-1): EPEVTQTPSHQVTQMGQEVILRCVPISNHLYFYWYRQILGQKVEFLVSFYNNEISEKSEIFDDQFSVERPDGSNFTLKIRSTKLEDSAMYFCASKGGPTEAFFGQGTRLTVV.

The V gene is TRBV27, the J gene TRBJ2-4; TRBD1 might be the D (5 bases). The germline V and J ends were trimmed by 0 bases and 6 bases, with 12 bases remaining between them. The germline V gene has CDR1 MNHEY and CDR2 SMNVEV (reference sequence). The CDR3 covers 15 residues. This CDR3 reads CASSLSYRSGNIQYF. The CDR3 nucleotides are TGTGCCAGCAGTTTATCGTACAGGTCGGGAAACATTCAGTACTTC.

This clone was detected a few times. In DNA, the CDR3 is TGCGCCAGCAGCTTGGGAGCGGGGGACAGACAAGAGACCCAGTACTTC. Its protein is CASSLGAGDRQETQYF. The genes are TRBV5-1 and TRBJ2-5; D might be TRBD2 (8 bases). The CDR3 totals 16 residues. Trimming stripped 0 bases from V and 2 bases from J, with 14 bases between. CDR1 and CDR2 from the germline V gene are SGHRS and YFSETQ. Full variable domain (outside the CDR3, taken from reference TRBV5-1 and TRBJ2-5): KAGVTQTPRYLIKTRGQQVTLSCSPISGHRSVSWYQQTPGQGLQFLFEYFSETQRNKGNFPGRFSGRQFSNSRSEMNVSTLELGDSALYLCASSLGAGDRQETQYFGPGTRLLVL.

The chain couples TRBV7-9 to TRBJ2-7, with 15 bases matching TRBD2. Germline assignment: CDR1 SEHNR and CDR2 FQNEAQ (reference sequence). Unmatched junction bases numbered 14, after V lost 5 bases and J lost 3 bases. The CDR3 is 19 residues long. The CDR3 region has the DNA TGTGCCAGCAGCCCTAGGCCTACCGGGACTAGCGGGGGGATCTACGAGCAGTACTTC. As protein: CASSPRPTGTSGGIYEQYF.

This clone has a single count. Its ends do not fully match the called genes, so a read error is possible. V is TRBV4-2 and J is TRBJ1-6, with 10 bases aligning to TRBD1. Germline lookup yields CDR1 LGHNA and CDR2 YNFKEQ. The CDR3 loop spans 13 amino acids. The CDR3, as DNA: TGTGCCAGCAGCCAAGAGGAAGGACAGGGGGTCTCCTTT. Protein product: CASSQEEGQGVSF.